Listed below are T cell receptor beta chains from one sample, sequenced in a study of technical replicates of blood from several donors. The assay was immunoSEQ multiplex PCR, and TCRdb's table has in-frame clones only and misses some. This table has over 55,000 clones, around 87% appearing once. The sequenced material came from PBMCs. Source of these receptors: a human donor in good health. Some clones in this sample may be carry-over from other donors' samples. Each CDR3 is given with its conserved first and last residue. The D gene is left open where the match is weak. Expanded clones are given a class, and other clones once, few, many or no size at all.

clone_size d_call j_call v_call cdr3_aa cdr3_nt
- TRBD1 TRBJ1-2 TRBV27 CASSRIFMGQTNYGYTF TGTGCCAGCAGTCGCATCTTCATGGGACAGACTAACTATGGCTACACCTTC
- - TRBJ2-7 TRBV23-1 CASSPLRNPYEQYF TGCGCCAGCAGTCCCCTTCGTAATCCCTACGAGCAGTACTTC
- - TRBJ2-7 TRBV2 CASSLIGNEQYF TGTGCCAGCAGCCTAATTGGTAACGAGCAGTACTTC
- - TRBJ2-3 TRBV4-2 CATLPTGGTDTQYF TGTGCCACCCTACCAACGGGAGGCACAGATACGCAGTATTTT
- - TRBJ1-3 TRBV15 CATSRDPSAGNTIYF TGTGCCACCAGCAGAGATCCGTCAGCTGGAAACACCATATATTTT
- - TRBJ2-3 TRBV7-6 CASSGGDFSTDTQYF TGTGCCAGTTCCGGCGGGGACTTTAGCACAGATACGCAGTATTTT
- - TRBJ1-2 TRBV2 CASSGPSARQGGDYGYTF TGTGCCAGCAGTGGCCCCAGTGCGCGGCAGGGTGGAGACTATGGCTACACCTTC
- TRBD2 TRBJ2-1 TRBV7-6 CASSTQTSGRSEQFF TGTGCCAGCAGCACCCAAACTAGCGGGAGGAGTGAGCAGTTCTTC
- TRBD2 TRBJ2-1 TRBV4-2 CASSQPGLAGGGSYNEQFF TGTGCCAGCAGCCAACCGGGACTAGCGGGAGGTGGGTCCTACAATGAGCAGTTCTTC
- TRBD2 TRBJ2-5 TRBV6-1 CASRLAGGGWDQYF TGTGCCAGCAGACTAGCGGGGGGGGGTTGGGACCAGTACTTC
- - TRBJ1-6 TRBV7-3 CASSLKGDSPLHF TGTGCCAGCAGCTTAAAGGGGGATTCACCCCTCCACTTT
- - TRBJ1-5 TRBV5-6 CASSFRSYSNQPQHF TGTGCCAGCAGCTTCCGTTCTTATAGCAATCAGCCCCAGCATTTT
- TRBD1 TRBJ1-4 TRBV7-9 CASLPWGTGEKLFF TGTGCCAGCCTGCCGTGGGGGACAGGGGAAAAACTGTTTTTT
- - TRBJ2-7 TRBV10-3 CAITSSFPPSEQYF TGTGCCATAACGTCTAGCTTCCCCCCCTCCGAGCAGTACTTC
- TRBD1 TRBJ2-5 TRBV5-4 CASSYGTEETQYF TGTGCCAGCAGCTATGGGACAGAAGAGACCCAGTACTTC
- TRBD1 TRBJ1-1 TRBV19 CASRQGQGRTNTEAFF TGTGCCAGTAGGCAGGGACAGGGGAGAACGAACACTGAAGCTTTCTTT
- - TRBJ2-7 TRBV7-6 CASSLEATREQYF TGTGCCAGCAGCTTAGAAGCGACGAGGGAGCAGTACTTC
- TRBD1 TRBJ1-1 TRBV30 CAWTYQGARVAAFF TGTGCCTGGACCTACCAGGGGGCGCGGGTTGCAGCTTTCTTT
once - TRBJ2-3 TRBV11-3 CASSLDPGDTQYF TGTGCCAGCAGCTTAGATCCGGGAGATACGCAGTATTTT
- TRBD2 TRBJ2-1 TRBV6-5 CASSSSGGGNEQFF TGTGCCAGCAGTTCGAGCGGGGGTGGTAATGAGCAGTTCTTC
- - TRBJ2-2 TRBV10-3 CAHGRDSSAGELFF TGTGCTCATGGGCGGGATAGTTCGGCCGGGGAGCTGTTTTTT
- TRBD1 TRBJ1-6 TRBV18 CASSPRQGDNSPLHF TGTGCCAGCTCACCAAGACAGGGAGATAATTCACCCCTCCACTTT
- - TRBJ2-1 TRBV9 CASSVGSRGPSLNEQFF TGTGCCAGCAGCGTAGGTTCACGAGGGCCCTCTTTGAATGAGCAGTTCTTC
- - TRBJ1-1 TRBV5-8 CASSLRGGNTEAFF TGTGCCAGCAGCTTGAGGGGGGGGAACACTGAAGCTTTCTTT
- TRBD2 TRBJ2-5 TRBV5-1 CASSLTGGEETQYF TGCGCCAGCAGCTTGACGGGGGGGGAAGAGACCCAGTACTTC
- - TRBJ1-2 TRBV7-6 CASSLAAGFWEGGYTF TGTGCCAGCAGCTTAGCGGCGGGGTTTTGGGAGGGAGGCTACACCTTC
few TRBD2 TRBJ2-2 TRBV9 CASSLQAGGVGGELFF TGTGCCAGCAGCCTCCAAGCGGGAGGGGTGGGCGGGGAGCTGTTTTTT
- TRBD1 TRBJ1-1 TRBV7-6 CASSSPHDTGGPLNTEAFF TGTGCCAGCAGCTCACCTCATGATACAGGGGGACCATTGAACACTGAAGCTTTCTTT
- TRBD2 TRBJ2-1 TRBV2 CASRVRGAGDEQFF TGTGCCAGCAGAGTGCGGGGGGCCGGGGATGAGCAGTTCTTC
- - TRBJ1-2 TRBV5-4 CASRLSGVGYGYTF TGTGCCAGCAGGCTATCAGGGGTAGGATATGGCTACACCTTC
- - TRBJ2-7 TRBV13 CASARRGAGEQYF TGTGCCAGCGCCCGTCGGGGGGCGGGCGAGCAGTACTTC
once - TRBJ1-6 TRBV27 CASRIREGSPLHF TGTGCCAGCAGGATACGGGAAGGCTCACCCCTCCACTTT
- - TRBJ2-5 TRBV7-3 CASSFSQGETQYF TGTGCCAGCAGCTTTTCCCAGGGAGAGACCCAGTACTTC
- TRBD1 TRBJ1-4 TRBV2 CASSVRDRVRSSNEKLFF TGTGCCAGCAGCGTCCGGGACAGGGTCAGGTCGTCTAATGAAAAACTGTTTTTT
few - TRBJ2-1 TRBV6-6 CASSPSGKTYNEQFF TGTGCCAGCAGTCCCTCAGGGAAAACCTACAATGAGCAGTTCTTC
- TRBD2 TRBJ2-7 TRBV7-9 CASSFGRELTEQYF TGTGCCAGCAGCTTTGGGCGGGAGTTGACCGAGCAGTACTTC
- TRBD1 TRBJ2-5 TRBV7-2 CASSLLDRVRETQYF TGTGCCAGCAGCTTATTGGACAGGGTCCGAGAGACCCAGTACTTC
- - TRBJ1-5 TRBV5-3 CARRRCSNQPQHF TGTGCCAGAAGGCGGTGTAGCAATCAGCCCCAGCATTTT
- - TRBJ2-1 TRBV19 CASSPGVSSARSRFF TGTGCCAGTAGTCCTGGCGTCTCGAGCGCCCGCTCCCGGTTCTTC
- - TRBJ2-3 TRBV5-1 CASSFLTGNMNTDTQYF TGCGCCAGCAGCTTCCTGACAGGCAACATGAACACAGATACGCAGTATTTT
- - TRBJ1-1 TRBV29-1 CSGRQDMNTEAFF TGCAGCGGCCGACAGGACATGAACACTGAAGCTTTCTTT
- - TRBJ1-1 TRBV9 CASSGDGGNTEAFF TGTGCCAGCAGCGGCGACGGGGGGAACACTGAAGCTTTCTTT
- TRBD1 TRBJ1-5 TRBV29-1 CSAGRDRNQPQHF TGCAGCGCCGGTAGGGACAGAAATCAGCCCCAGCATTTT
- TRBD1 TRBJ1-2 TRBV6-5 CASRDRDGYGYTF TGTGCCAGCCGAGACAGGGATGGGTATGGCTACACCTTC
- - TRBJ2-2 TRBV18 CASSPPFRANTGELFF TGTGCCAGCTCACCACCTTTCAGGGCGAACACCGGGGAGCTGTTTTTT
once TRBD1 TRBJ2-7 TRBV11-2 CASSEDRVREQYF TGTGCCAGCAGCGAAGACAGGGTCCGGGAGCAGTACTTC
- - TRBJ1-2 TRBV29-1 CSVDWQNGYTF TGCAGCGTTGACTGGCAAAATGGCTACACCTTC
- TRBD1 TRBJ1-1 TRBV19 CASRTGVNTEAFF TGTGCCAGTAGGACAGGGGTGAACACTGAAGCTTTCTTT
- TRBD1 TRBJ2-5 TRBV6-1 CASSSGRGTGETQYF TGTGCCAGCAGCTCAGGACGGGGGACAGGAGAGACCCAGTACTTC
- TRBD2 TRBJ2-3 TRBV9 CASSVGLAGTDTQYF TGTGCCAGCAGCGTTGGTCTAGCGGGCACAGATACGCAGTATTTT
- TRBD1 TRBJ2-3 TRBV29-1 CSVYTGGDTQYF TGCAGCGTTTATACAGGGGGAGATACGCAGTATTTT
- - TRBJ2-1 TRBV11-1 CASSLRGFQGNEQFF TGTGCCAGCAGCTTACGAGGGTTTCAGGGGAATGAGCAGTTCTTC